This TCR beta chain was recovered during a study of metastatic and nonmetastatic thyroid tumors. Study-wide context: Comparative analysis of repertoires was undertaken across blood and tumor or nodule tissue obtained from malignant and benign thyroid patients. Findings and limits, study-wide: It was reported that TCR beta diversity was significantly higher in malignant thyroid tumors than benign nodules, in blood and tumor.

Germline V CDR1 and CDR2: WNHNN, SYGVQD (reference sequence). The CDR3 has 13 residues. The ends were cut back, 8 bases at V and 5 bases at J, with 15 bases in the middle. Prior to thyroid surgery, none of the patients had received any treatment. The sample holds many counts of this clone. The antigen is not known. In the original processing: CDR3 differences across clinicopathological groups were used to build a distant-metastasis classifier for papillary thyroid cancer. TCRdb recomputed clones from the PCR reads via MiXCR. The V and J calls, along with clone size, are taken from TCRdb and not from the paper's own processing. The sample includes tens of thousands of clones, 12% of them seen just once.

This rearrangement joins TRBV10-1 to TRBJ1-1; D call uncertain. The sequenced material came from blood. This TCR was recovered from a male donor with papillary thyroid cancer or a benign thyroid nodule (not recorded which). Some clones in this sample may be carry-over from other donors' samples. This CDR3 reads CASPRRTGTEAFF. The CDR3 DNA follows: TGCGCCAGCCCCCGGCGAACGGGGACTGAAGCTTTCTTT.